The present T cell receptor (beta chain) was sequenced within a study of beta chain features in type 1 diabetes. Overall study findings and caveats: TCRB CDR3s from Type 1 diabetes patients were moderately but significantly shorter in all four CD4+ subsets.

The isolated RNA, all of it, was reverse transcribed, so expressed TCRB transcripts were what got sequenced. Data came from immunoSEQ multiplex PCR; TCRdb stores just in-frame clones and leaves some out. This table holds around 250,000 clones, roughly 22% found once. This clone has more than one count but fewer than ten. Its antigen is as yet unknown. The ends were cut back, 1 base at V and 6 bases at J, with 12 bases in the middle. The CDR3 has 15 residues. Germline assignment: CDR1 SGHTA and CDR2 FQGNSA. The TCR was taken from a woman aged 40 to 50 with type 1 diabetes. This rearrangement joins TRBV7-2 to TRBJ1-4; tentatively, D is TRBD1 (6 bases). The sequencing input was naive CD4+ T cells from blood. Here the CDR3 reads CASSLGTGFYEKLFF. DNA of the CDR3: TGTGCCAGCAGCTTAGGCACAGGGTTCTATGAAAAACTGTTTTTT.